This T cell receptor (beta chain) was captured in a study of blood T cell repertoires in COVID-19. About the research overall: PBMCs, B-cell-depleted T cells, or T cells provided the cDNA or gDNA that made up the material.

V lost 5 bases to trimming and J lost 7 bases; unmatched junction nucleotides: 9. The CDR3 extends over 14 amino acids. CDR1 and CDR2 from the germline V gene are SQVTM and ANQGSEA. The age range of participants was about 18 to 100 years, with residence in about 25 US areas. In the study's own analysis: Amplified reference gene primers provided the basis for estimating nucleated cell counts. Produced via immunoSEQ multiplex PCR; TCRdb's table is partial and in-frame only. V, J and clone size derive from that table, while D and trimming were established from the DNA sequence. The table includes 140,000 or so clones, roughly 86% detected once.

The chain carries TRBV29-1 and TRBJ1-5; 9 positions agree with TRBD1. The sequenced sample consisted of PBMCs or T cells enriched from blood (not recorded which). The sequence came from a woman aged 50 to 60 with acute COVID-19. This CDR3 reads CSVSGTGSDQPQHF. The CDR3 DNA follows: TGCAGCGTTTCCGGGACAGGGTCGGACCAGCCCCAGCATTTT.